The clone carrying this T cell receptor (beta chain) was recorded only once. Sequenced by immunoSEQ multiplex PCR; TCRdb stores in-frame clones only, minus some. Of over 90,000 clones listed, roughly nine tenths are singletons. This sample was taken from a study of blood T cell repertoires in COVID-19. Study information: From T cells, B-cell-depleted T cells, or PBMCs came the material, which was cDNA or gDNA.

Trimming took off 3 bases at V and 11 bases at J, with 16 bases between the two ends. Germline CDR1 is SQVTM and CDR2 is ANQGSEA. This CDR3 has 12 amino acids. The rearrangement joins TRBV29-1 to TRBJ1-1, with D unresolved. Sequences were obtained from peripheral blood. This receptor was identified in a woman aged 45-60 years with COVID-19, enrolled during active disease. In DNA form, the CDR3 reads TGCAGCGTTGACGGAGGAACCTACGGGGCTTTCTTT. This translates into CSVDGGTYGAFF.